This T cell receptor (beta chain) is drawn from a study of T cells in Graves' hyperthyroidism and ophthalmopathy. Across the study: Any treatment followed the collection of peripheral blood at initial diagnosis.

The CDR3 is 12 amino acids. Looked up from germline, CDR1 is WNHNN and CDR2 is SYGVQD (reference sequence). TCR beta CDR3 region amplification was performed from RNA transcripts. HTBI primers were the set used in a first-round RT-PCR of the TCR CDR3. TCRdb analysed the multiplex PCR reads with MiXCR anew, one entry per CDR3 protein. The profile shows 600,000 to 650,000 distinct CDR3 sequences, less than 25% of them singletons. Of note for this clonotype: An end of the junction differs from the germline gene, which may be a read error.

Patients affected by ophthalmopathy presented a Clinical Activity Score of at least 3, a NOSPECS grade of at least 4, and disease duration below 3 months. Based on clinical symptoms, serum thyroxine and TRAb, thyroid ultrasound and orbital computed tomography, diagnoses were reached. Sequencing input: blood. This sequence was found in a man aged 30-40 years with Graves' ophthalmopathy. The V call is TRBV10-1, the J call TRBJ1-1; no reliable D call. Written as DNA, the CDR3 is TGTGCCATCAGGATATCTAACACTGAAGCTTTCTTT. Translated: CAIRISNTEAFF.